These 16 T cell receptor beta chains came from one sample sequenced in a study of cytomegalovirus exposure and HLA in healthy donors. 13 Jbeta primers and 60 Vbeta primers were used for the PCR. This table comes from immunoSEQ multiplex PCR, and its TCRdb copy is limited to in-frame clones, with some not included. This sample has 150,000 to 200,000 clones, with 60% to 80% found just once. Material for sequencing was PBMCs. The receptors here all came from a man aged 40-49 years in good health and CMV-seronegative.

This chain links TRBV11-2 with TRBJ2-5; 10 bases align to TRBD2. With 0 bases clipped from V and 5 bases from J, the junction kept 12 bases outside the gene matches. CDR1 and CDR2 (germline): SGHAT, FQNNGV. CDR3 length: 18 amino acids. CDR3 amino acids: CASSLDSRAAGGPETQYF. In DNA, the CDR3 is TGTGCCAGCAGCTTAGATAGCCGCGCAGCGGGAGGGCCCGAGACCCAGTACTTC.

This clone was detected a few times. CDR3 sequence reads: CASSDRDSRQYF. The CDR3 DNA reads TGTGCCAGCAGCGACCGGGACTCCAGACAGTACTTC. The rearrangement links TRBV5-4 to TRBJ2-5; weak D call: TRBD2 (6 bases). CDR1 and CDR2 from the germline V gene are SGHNT and YYREEE (reference sequence). Trimming pared 4 bases from V and 11 bases from J, leaving 15 bases between. This CDR3 has 12 residues.

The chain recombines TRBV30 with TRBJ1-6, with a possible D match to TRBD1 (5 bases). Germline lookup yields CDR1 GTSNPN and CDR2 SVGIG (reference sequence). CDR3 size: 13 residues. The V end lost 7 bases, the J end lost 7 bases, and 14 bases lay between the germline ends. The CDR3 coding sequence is TGTGCCTCTCTACAGGAAAGGAATTCACCCCTCCACTTT. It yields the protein CASLQERNSPLHF.

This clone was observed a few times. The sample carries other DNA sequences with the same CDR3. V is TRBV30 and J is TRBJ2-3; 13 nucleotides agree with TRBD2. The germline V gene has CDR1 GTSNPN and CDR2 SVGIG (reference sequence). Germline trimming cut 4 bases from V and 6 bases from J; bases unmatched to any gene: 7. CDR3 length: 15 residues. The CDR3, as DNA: TGTGCCTGGACGACCGGGACTAGCGGGGCCGATACGCAGTATTTT. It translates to CAWTTGTSGADTQYF.

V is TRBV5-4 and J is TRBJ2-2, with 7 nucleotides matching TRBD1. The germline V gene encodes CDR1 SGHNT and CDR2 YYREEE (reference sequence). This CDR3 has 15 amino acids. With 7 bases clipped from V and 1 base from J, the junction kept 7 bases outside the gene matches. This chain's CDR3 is CASGRDSQNTGELFF. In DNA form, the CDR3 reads TGTGCCAGCGGCAGGGACAGTCAGAACACCGGGGAGCTGTTTTTT.

The CDR3 DNA is TGTGCCAGCTCACAAGGGGGCAGGCAGCCCCAGCATTTT. It translates to CASSQGGRQPQHF. The genes are TRBV18 and TRBJ1-5, with 7 bases identical to TRBD1. Germline assignment: CDR1 KGHSH and CDR2 LQKENI. V lost 4 bases and J lost 7; bases outside the gene matches: 4. The CDR3 length is 13 residues.

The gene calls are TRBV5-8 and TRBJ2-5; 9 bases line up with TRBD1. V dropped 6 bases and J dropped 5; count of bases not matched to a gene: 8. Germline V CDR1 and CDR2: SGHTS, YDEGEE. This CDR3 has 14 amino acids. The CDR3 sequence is CASMRTGAPETQYF. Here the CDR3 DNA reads TGTGCCAGCATGAGGACAGGGGCCCCCGAGACCCAGTACTTC.

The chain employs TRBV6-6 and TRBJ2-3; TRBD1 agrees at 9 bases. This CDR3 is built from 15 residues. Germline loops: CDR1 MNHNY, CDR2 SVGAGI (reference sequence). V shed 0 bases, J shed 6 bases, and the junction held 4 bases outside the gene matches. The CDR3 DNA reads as TGTGCCAGCAGTTACTCCGGGACAGGGAGGGATACGCAGTATTTT. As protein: CASSYSGTGRDTQYF.

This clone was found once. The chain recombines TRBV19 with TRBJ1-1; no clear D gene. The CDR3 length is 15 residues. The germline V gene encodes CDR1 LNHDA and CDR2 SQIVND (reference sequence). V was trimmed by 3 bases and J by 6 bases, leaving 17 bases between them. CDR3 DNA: TGTGCCAGTAGTATCGCCGCCAGCAGGAGGTCTGAAGCTTTCTTT. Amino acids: CASSIAASRRSEAFF.

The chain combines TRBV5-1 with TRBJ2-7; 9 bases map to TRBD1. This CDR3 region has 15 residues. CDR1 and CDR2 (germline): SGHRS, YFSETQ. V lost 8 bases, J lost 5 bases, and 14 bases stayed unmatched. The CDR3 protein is CASKQGQGITNEQYF. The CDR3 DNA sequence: TGCGCCAGTAAGCAGGGACAGGGAATTACTAACGAGCAGTACTTC.

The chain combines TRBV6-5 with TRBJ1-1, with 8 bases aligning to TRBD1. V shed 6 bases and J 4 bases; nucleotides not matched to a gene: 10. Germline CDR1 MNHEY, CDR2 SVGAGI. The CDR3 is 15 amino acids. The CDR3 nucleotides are TGTGCCAGCAGCCGAACAGGGGGACTAGCCACTGAAGCTTTCTTT. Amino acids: CASSRTGGLATEAFF.

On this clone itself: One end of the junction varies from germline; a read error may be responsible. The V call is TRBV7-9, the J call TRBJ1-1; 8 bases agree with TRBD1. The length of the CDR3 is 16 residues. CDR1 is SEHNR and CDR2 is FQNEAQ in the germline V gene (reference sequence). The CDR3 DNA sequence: TGTTCCAGCAGCTTCCGCCGGGACAGGCTGAACACTGAAGCTTTCTTT. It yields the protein CSSSFRRDRLNTEAFF.

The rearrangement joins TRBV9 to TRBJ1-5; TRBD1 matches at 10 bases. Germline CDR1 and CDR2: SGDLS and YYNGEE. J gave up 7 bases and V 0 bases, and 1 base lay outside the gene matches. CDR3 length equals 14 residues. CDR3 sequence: CASSVGTGGQPQHF. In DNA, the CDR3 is TGTGCCAGCAGCGTAGGGACAGGGGGACAGCCCCAGCATTTT.

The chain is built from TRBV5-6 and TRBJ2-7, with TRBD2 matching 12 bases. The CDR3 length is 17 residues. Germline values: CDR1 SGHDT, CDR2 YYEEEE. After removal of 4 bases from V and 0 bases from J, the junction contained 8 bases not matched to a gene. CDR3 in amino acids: CASSPPGLAGPSYEQYF. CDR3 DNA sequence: TGTGCCAGCAGCCCCCCGGGACTAGCGGGCCCCTCCTACGAGCAGTACTTC.

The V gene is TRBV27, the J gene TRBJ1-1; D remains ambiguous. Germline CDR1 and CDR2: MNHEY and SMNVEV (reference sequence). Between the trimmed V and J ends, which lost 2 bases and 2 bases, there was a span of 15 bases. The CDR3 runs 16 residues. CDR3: CASSLIGVGRNTEAFF. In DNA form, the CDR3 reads TGTGCCAGCAGTTTAATCGGGGTGGGGAGAAACACTGAAGCTTTCTTT.

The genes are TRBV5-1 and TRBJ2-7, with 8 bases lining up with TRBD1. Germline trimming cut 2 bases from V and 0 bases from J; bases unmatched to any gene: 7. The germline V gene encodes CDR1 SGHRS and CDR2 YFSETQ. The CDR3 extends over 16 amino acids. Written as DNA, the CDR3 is TGCGCCAGCAGCTTTAGGACAGGGACGAACTCCTACGAGCAGTACTTC. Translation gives CASSFRTGTNSYEQYF. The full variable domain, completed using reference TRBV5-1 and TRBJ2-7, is KAGVTQTPRYLIKTRGQQVTLSCSPISGHRSVSWYQQTPGQGLQFLFEYFSETQRNKGNFPGRFSGRQFSNSRSEMNVSTLELGDSALYLCASSFRTGTNSYEQYFGPGTRLTVT.